Each of the 9 T cell receptor beta chains below was sequenced from the same sample in a study of cytomegalovirus exposure and HLA in healthy donors. 60 Vbeta and 13 Jbeta primers were used in PCR. Clones were sequenced by immunoSEQ multiplex PCR, and TCRdb holds only the in-frame ones, with some missing. The sample lists about 200,000 clones, 70% to 90% seen once, with around 0.31% in the top ten. Sequencing input: PBMCs. The origin of the receptors is a young woman in good health and CMV-seronegative.

V gene TRBV10-3 combines with J gene TRBJ2-5; 8 nucleotides line up with TRBD2. V was clipped by 6 bases and J by 10 bases; unmatched bases: 13. The length of the CDR3 is 14 residues. Germline values: CDR1 ENHRY, CDR2 SYGVKD. The DNA of the CDR3 is TGTGCCATCAGCCGAGCGGGAGAGGGTACTGACCAGTACTTC. Protein sequence: CAISRAGEGTDQYF.

About this clone itself: The same CDR3 arises from other DNA sequences in this sample as well. This sequence joins TRBV23-1 and TRBJ2-1; D possibly corresponds to TRBD2 (6 bases). TRBV23-1 is given ORF status, its function remaining uncertain. V was pared by 0 bases and J by 16 bases, with 19 bases between. The CDR3 covers 14 residues. CDR3 sequence reads: CASSQSKKGGMQFF. In DNA, the CDR3 is TGCGCCAGCAGTCAATCGAAAAAGGGCGGGATGCAATTCTTC.

CDR3 coding DNA: TGTGCCACCAGCAGAGATTTGGAGGGTCGGGAGACCCAGTACTTC. Its protein product is CATSRDLEGRETQYF. This chain uses TRBV15 with TRBJ2-5, with a possible D match to TRBD2 (6 bases). The CDR3 consists of 15 residues. Trimming left V 0 bases short and J 5 bases short, with 13 bases between. Germline loops: CDR1 LNHNV, CDR2 YYDKDF (reference sequence).

This chain connects TRBV5-5 to TRBJ2-2; D is unresolved. This CDR3 has 16 amino acids. Germline V gene data show CDR1 as SGHKS and CDR2 as YYEKEE (reference sequence). V gave up 1 base and J gave up 3 bases, with 13 bases separating them. CDR3 nucleotides: TGTGCCAGCAGCTTGAGGAAAGGCGGTGACACCGGGGAGCTGTTTTTT. This encodes CASSLRKGGDTGELFF.

This chain connects TRBV21-1 to TRBJ1-6; TRBD1 is the table's D call, not checked against the DNA. TRBV21-1 is an annotated pseudogene. The CDR3 runs to 16 residues. The CDR3 loop is CASSQADRGNNSPLHF. As DNA, the CDR3 is TGTGCCAGCAGCCAGGCGGACAGGGGGAATAATTCACCCCTCCACTTT.

This chain uses TRBV28 with TRBJ1-1, with D possibly matching TRBD1 (5 bases). The CDR3 consists of 15 residues. The germline gives CDR1 MDHEN, CDR2 SYDVKM. Trimming took off 4 bases at V and 1 base at J, with 13 bases between the two ends. For the CDR3, the DNA is TGTGCCAGCAGTTCATACAGGTTGGGGAACACTGAAGCTTTCTTT. Protein product: CASSSYRLGNTEAFF.

The chain is built from TRBV21-1 and TRBJ2-7; no DNA check was done on the table's D call, TRBD2. TRBV21-1 is given as a pseudogene. This CDR3 has 16 residues. The CDR3 region is CASSSGLAGAGYEQYF. In nucleotides, the CDR3 is TGTGCCAGCAGCTCGGGACTAGCGGGGGCCGGGTACGAGCAGTACTTC.

This chain links TRBV7-9 with TRBJ2-2; 9 bases are shared with TRBD1. The CDR3 contains 14 residues. The trim removed 4 bases at V and 6 bases at J, leaving 3 bases unmatched. CDR1 is SEHNR and CDR2 is FQNEAQ in the germline V gene (reference sequence). The CDR3 bases are TGTGCCAGCAGCTGGACAGGGGTTGCCGGGGAGCTGTTTTTT. This encodes CASSWTGVAGELFF.

The chain recombines TRBV19 with TRBJ2-6; TRBD1 agrees at 9 bases. The germline V gene has CDR1 LNHDA and CDR2 SQIVND (reference sequence). Losses at the gene ends were 6 bases for V and 3 bases for J; bases not matched to a gene: 3. The CDR3 covers 15 residues. DNA for the CDR3: TGTGCCAGTAGAACAGGGGGCGGTGGGGCCAACGTCCTGACTTTC. Translation: CASRTGGGGANVLTF.